These 8 T cell receptor beta chains share one sample of origin, sequenced in a study of T cell responses to AZD1222 COVID-19 vaccine. The protocol was immunoSEQ multiplex PCR, while the TCRdb copy is restricted to in-frame clones and leaves out a portion. Here the sample spans approximately 170,000 clones, 87% being singletons. This specimen was peripheral blood, taken 28 days after the second AZD1222 dose. The receptors stem from an adult who received the AZD1222 COVID-19 vaccine.

The chain couples TRBV7-8 to TRBJ2-4; 8 nucleotides agree with TRBD1. Trimming took 5 bases from V and 1 from J; bases not matched to a gene: 4. CDR1 and CDR2 from the germline V gene are SGHVS and FQNEAQ. This CDR3 region has 15 residues. Here the CDR3 reads CASSPRQGAKNIQYF. The CDR3 region has the DNA TGTGCCAGCAGCCCGAGACAGGGGGCCAAAAACATTCAGTACTTC.

The chain is built from TRBV27 and TRBJ2-7; D uncertain. The ends were cut back, 3 bases at V and 2 bases at J, with 14 bases in the middle. CDR1 is MNHEY, CDR2 SMNVEV, per germline (reference sequence). The CDR3 totals 15 residues. CDR3 protein: CASSFGSGPTYEQYF. The CDR3 bases are TGTGCCAGCAGTTTCGGTTCAGGCCCTACCTACGAGCAGTACTTC.

The rearrangement links TRBV9 to TRBJ2-3; D unresolved. The CDR3 is made up of 12 amino acids. CDR1 is SGDLS and CDR2 is YYNGEE in the germline V gene. Trimming stripped 4 bases from V and 5 bases from J, with 8 bases between. CDR3 sequence: CASSSYGDTQYF. As DNA, the CDR3 is TGTGCCAGCAGCTCTTATGGAGATACGCAGTATTTT.

V usage is TRBV10-3 and J usage is TRBJ2-7; the match to TRBD1 covers 8 bases. Looked up from germline, CDR1 is ENHRY and CDR2 is SYGVKD. J was trimmed by 5 bases and V by 5 bases; bases with no gene match: 5. The CDR3 spans 13 residues. In nucleotides, the CDR3 is TGTGCCATCAGTCATAAGACAGGGGACGAGCAGTACTTC. Translation gives CAISHKTGDEQYF.

Only one count was recorded for this clone. This chain connects TRBV5-4 to TRBJ1-2, with D hard to call. V was cut by 5 bases and J by 8 bases, with 19 bases left in between. Germline CDR1 and CDR2: SGHNT and YYREEE (reference sequence). This CDR3 is built from 14 residues. As DNA, the CDR3 is TGTGCCAGCAGGTCACCGGGTCCTCTGCGGGGCTACACCTTC. Its protein is CASRSPGPLRGYTF. The whole variable domain, filled in from reference TRBV5-4 and TRBJ1-2, reads ETGVTQSPTHLIKTRGQQVTLRCSSQSGHNTVSWYQQALGQGPQFIFQYYREEENGRGNFPPRFSGLQFPNYSSELNVNALELDDSALYLCASRSPGPLRGYTFGSGTRLTVV.

This chain connects TRBV19 to TRBJ1-3; no clear D gene. The V end was cut by 1 base, the J end by 0 bases, with 13 bases between. The germline V gene has CDR1 LNHDA and CDR2 SQIVND (reference sequence). This CDR3 is 17 amino acids long. Here the CDR3 DNA reads TGTGCCAGTAGTATAGCGACTCGACTGAGCTCTGGAAACACCATATATTTT. Translation gives CASSIATRLSSGNTIYF.

The V call is TRBV5-4, the J call TRBJ2-7, with D uncertain. CDR1 is SGHNT, CDR2 YYREEE, per germline (reference sequence). This CDR3 contains 14 residues. V gave up 5 bases and J gave up 3 bases, with 15 bases separating them. CDR3 loop: CASRDHGVGYEQYF. CDR3 DNA sequence: TGTGCCAGCAGGGATCACGGTGTGGGCTACGAGCAGTACTTC.

J is TRBJ1-4 and V is TRBV19; the D is unclear. This CDR3 spans 14 amino acids. V was trimmed by 10 bases and J by 7 bases, leaving 19 bases between them. Germline CDR1 is LNHDA and CDR2 is SQIVND (reference sequence). CDR3 nucleotides: TGTGCCACCCAAATATGGGGTGGTAGTGAAAAACTGTTTTTT. Its translation: CATQIWGGSEKLFF.